This TCR beta chain derives from a study of STAT3 mutations in large granular lymphocyte leukemia. Study-wide points: In T-cell large granular lymphocyte leukemia, about half of patients showed multiple immunodominant subclonotypes. In about 30% of the 18 patients, new TCR clonotypes emerged after therapy.

Repertoires were generated with immunoSEQ multiplex PCR, while TCRdb's copy carries only in-frame clones and drops some. The table has about 10,000 clones, approximately 90% seen once; the top ten hold approximately 26%. The CDR3 spans 15 residues. Trimming removed 5 bases at V and 3 bases at J, with 14 bases between. Germline CDR1 reads MGHDK; CDR2 reads SYGVNS. Worth noting for this clone: Its antigen is not known.

The TCR originated in a man aged 55 to 70 with T-cell large granular lymphocyte leukemia. Some clones in this sample may be carry-over from other donors' samples. The V and J genes are TRBV25-1 and TRBJ1-5; a weak D match, TRBD1 (5 bases). Sequenced material: peripheral blood mononuclear cells. The DNA for the CDR3 is TGTGCCAGCAGTAGCAGGGATGCCTCCAATCAGCCCCAGCATTTT. Amino acid sequence: CASSSRDASNQPQHF.